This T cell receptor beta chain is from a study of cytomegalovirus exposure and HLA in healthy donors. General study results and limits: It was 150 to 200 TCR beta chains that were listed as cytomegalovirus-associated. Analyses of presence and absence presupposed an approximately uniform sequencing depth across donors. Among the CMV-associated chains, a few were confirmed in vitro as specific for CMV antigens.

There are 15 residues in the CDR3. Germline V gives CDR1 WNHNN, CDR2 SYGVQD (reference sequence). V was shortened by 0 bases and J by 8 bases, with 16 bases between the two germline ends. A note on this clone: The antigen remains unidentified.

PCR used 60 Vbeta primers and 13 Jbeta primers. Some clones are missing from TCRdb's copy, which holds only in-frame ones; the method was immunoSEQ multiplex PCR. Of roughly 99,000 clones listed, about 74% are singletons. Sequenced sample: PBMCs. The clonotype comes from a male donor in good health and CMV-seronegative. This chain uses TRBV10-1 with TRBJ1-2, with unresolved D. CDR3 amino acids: CASSESPGPEEGYTF. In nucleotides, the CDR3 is TGCGCCAGCAGTGAGTCCCCTGGGCCAGAAGAGGGCTACACCTTC.